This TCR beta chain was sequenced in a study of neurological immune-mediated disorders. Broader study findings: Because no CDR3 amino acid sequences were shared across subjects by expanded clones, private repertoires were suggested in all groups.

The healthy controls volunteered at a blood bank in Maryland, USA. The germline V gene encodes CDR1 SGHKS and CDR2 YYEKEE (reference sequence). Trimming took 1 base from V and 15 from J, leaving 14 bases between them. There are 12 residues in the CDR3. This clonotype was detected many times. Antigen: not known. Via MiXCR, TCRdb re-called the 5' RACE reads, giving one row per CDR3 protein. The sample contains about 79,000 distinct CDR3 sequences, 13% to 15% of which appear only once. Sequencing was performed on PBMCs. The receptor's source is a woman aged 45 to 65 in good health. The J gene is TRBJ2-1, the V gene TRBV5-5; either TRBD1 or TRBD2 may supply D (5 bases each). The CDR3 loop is CASSLFLWDVFF. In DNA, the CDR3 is TGTGCCAGCAGCTTGTTCCTGTGGGACGTGTTCTTC.